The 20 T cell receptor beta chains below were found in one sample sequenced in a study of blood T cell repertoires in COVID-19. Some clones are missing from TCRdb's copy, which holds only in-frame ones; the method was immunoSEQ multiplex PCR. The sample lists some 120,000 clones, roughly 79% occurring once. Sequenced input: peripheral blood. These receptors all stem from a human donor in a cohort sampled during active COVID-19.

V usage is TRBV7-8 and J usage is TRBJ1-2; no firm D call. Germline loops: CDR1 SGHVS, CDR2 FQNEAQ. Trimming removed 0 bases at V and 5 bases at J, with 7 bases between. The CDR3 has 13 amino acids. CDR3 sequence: CASSLANSYGYTF. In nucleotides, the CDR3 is TGTGCCAGCAGCTTAGCGAACAGTTATGGCTACACCTTC.

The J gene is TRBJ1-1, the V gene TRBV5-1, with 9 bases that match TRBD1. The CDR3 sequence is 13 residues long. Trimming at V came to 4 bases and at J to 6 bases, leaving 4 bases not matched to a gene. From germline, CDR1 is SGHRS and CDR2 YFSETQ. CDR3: CASSHTGGSEAFF. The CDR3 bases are TGCGCCAGCAGCCACACAGGGGGCTCTGAAGCTTTCTTT.

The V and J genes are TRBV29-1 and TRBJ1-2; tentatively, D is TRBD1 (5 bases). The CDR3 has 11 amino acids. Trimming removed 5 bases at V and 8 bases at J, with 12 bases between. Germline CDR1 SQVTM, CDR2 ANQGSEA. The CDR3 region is CSVNSHRGYTF. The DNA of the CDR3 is TGCAGCGTTAACAGCCACAGGGGCTACACCTTC.

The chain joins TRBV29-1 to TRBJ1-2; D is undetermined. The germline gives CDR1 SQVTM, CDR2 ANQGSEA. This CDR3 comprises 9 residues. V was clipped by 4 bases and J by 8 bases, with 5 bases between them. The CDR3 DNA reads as TGCAGCGTTGTGTCGGGCTACACCTTC. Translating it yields CSVVSGYTF. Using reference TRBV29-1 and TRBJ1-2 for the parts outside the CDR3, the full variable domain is SAVISQKPSRDICQRGTSLTIQCQVDSQVTMMFWYRQQPGQSLTLIATANQGSEATYESGFVIDKFPISRPNLTFSTLTVSNMSPEDSSIYLCSVVSGYTFGSGTRLTVV.

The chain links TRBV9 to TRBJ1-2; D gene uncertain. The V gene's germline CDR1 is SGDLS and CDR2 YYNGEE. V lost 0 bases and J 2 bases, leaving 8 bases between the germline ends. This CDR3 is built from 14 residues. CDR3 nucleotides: TGTGCCAGCAGCGTAGGCGGAGGGAACTATGGCTACACCTTC. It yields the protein CASSVGGGNYGYTF.

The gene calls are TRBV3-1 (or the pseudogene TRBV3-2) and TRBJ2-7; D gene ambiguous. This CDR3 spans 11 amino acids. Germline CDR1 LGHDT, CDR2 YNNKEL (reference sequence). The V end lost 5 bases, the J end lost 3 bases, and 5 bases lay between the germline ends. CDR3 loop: CASSSHYEQYF. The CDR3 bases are TGTGCCAGCAGCTCCCACTACGAGCAGTACTTC.

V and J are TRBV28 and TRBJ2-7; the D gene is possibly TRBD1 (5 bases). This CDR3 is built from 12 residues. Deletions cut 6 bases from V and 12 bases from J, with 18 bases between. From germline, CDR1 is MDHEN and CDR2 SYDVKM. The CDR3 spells CASRQDRVRWYF. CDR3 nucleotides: TGTGCCAGCAGACAAGACAGAGTTCGTTGGTACTTC.

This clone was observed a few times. CDR3 nucleotide sequence: TGTGCCAGCAGCTATGGGACAGGGGGACCCTACGAGCAGTACTTC. This encodes CASSYGTGGPYEQYF. The rearrangement links TRBV3-1 (or the pseudogene TRBV3-2) to TRBJ2-7; 11 nucleotides match TRBD1. With 5 bases clipped from V and 2 bases from J, the junction kept 5 bases outside the gene matches. The CDR3 covers 15 residues. Germline V gives CDR1 LGHDT, CDR2 YNNKEL (reference sequence).

CDR3 nucleotide sequence: TGTGCCAGCAGCTTAGTTCAGGGGGCGGACACAGATACGCAGTATTTT. Translated, it gives CASSLVQGADTDTQYF. The chain carries TRBV7-8 and TRBJ2-3; 8 bases are shared with TRBD1. V was pared by 1 base and J by 2 bases, with 5 bases of the junction left unmatched. The V gene's germline CDR1 is SGHVS and CDR2 FQNEAQ. The length of the CDR3 is 16 residues.

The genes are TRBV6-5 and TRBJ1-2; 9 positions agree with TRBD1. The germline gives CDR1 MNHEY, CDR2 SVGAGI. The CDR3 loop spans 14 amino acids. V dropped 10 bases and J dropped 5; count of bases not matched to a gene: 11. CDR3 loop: CATRIGTGFYGYTF. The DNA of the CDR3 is TGTGCCACCCGTATTGGGACAGGGTTTTATGGCTACACCTTC.

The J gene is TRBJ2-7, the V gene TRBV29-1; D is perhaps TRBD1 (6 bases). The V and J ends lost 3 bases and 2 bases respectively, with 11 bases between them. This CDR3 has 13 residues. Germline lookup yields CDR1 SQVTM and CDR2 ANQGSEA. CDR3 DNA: TGCAGCGTTGAGCCACAGGGAACCTACGAGCAGTACTTC. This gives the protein CSVEPQGTYEQYF.

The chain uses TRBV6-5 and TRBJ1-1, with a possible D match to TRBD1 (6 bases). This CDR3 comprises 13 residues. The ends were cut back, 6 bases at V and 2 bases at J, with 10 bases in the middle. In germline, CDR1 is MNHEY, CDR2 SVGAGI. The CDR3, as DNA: TGTGCCAGCAGAGGACAGCCAAACACTGAAGCTTTCTTT. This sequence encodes CASRGQPNTEAFF.

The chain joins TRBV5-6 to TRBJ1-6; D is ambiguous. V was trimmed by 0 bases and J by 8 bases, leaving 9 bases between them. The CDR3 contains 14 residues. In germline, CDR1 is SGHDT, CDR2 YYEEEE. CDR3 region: CASSLAGTHSPLHF. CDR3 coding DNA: TGTGCCAGCAGCTTGGCAGGTACTCATTCACCCCTCCACTTT.

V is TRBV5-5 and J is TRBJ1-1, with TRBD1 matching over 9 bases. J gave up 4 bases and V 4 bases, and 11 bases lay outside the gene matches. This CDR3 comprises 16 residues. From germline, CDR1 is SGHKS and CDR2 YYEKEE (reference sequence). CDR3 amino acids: CASSQRQGGRGTEAFF. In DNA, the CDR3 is TGTGCCAGCAGCCAGAGACAGGGGGGAAGGGGCACTGAAGCTTTCTTT.

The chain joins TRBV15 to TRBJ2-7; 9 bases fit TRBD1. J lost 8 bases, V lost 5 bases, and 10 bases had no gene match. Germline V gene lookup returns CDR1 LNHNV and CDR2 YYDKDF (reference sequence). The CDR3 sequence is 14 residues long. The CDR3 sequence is CATSQGQGLGKQYF. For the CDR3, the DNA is TGTGCCACCAGCCAGGGACAGGGCCTTGGGAAGCAGTACTTC.

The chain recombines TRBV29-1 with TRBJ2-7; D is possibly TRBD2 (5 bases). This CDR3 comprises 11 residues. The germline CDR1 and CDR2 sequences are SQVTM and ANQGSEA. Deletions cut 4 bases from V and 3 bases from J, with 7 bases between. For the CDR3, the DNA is TGCAGCGTTGTTGAGGGCTACGAGCAGTACTTC. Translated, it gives CSVVEGYEQYF.

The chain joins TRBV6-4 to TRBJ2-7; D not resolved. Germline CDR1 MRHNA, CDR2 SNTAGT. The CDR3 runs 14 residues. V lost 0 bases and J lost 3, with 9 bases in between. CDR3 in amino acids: CASSDSRGYYEQYF. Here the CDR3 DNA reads TGTGCCAGCAGTGACTCCCGCGGATACTACGAGCAGTACTTC.

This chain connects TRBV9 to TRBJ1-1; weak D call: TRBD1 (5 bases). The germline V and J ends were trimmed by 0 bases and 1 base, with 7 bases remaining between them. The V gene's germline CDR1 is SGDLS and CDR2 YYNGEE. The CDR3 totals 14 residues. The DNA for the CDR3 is TGTGCCAGCAGCGTAGGGGACTCGAACACTGAAGCTTTCTTT. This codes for CASSVGDSNTEAFF.

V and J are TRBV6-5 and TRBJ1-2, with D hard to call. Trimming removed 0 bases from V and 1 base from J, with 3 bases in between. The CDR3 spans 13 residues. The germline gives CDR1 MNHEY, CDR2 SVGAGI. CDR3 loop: CASSYSRNYGYTF. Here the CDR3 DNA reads TGTGCCAGCAGTTACTCGCGTAACTATGGCTACACCTTC.

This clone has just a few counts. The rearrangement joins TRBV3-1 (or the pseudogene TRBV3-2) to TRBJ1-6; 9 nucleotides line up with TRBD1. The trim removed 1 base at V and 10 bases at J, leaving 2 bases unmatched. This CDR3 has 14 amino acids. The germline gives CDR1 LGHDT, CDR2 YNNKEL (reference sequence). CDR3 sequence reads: CASSQGQGGSPLHF. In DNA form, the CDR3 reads TGTGCCAGCAGCCAAGGACAGGGGGGATCACCCCTCCACTTT.